This T cell receptor (beta chain) was captured by sequencing in a study of T cells in Graves' hyperthyroidism and ophthalmopathy. Study observations and caveats: A model of 13 V-J features distinguished ophthalmopathy from stable hyperthyroidism.

Researchers took RNA transcripts and amplified the TCR beta CDR3 regions from them. First-round RT-PCR of the TCR CDR3 relied on the HTBI primer set. TCRdb ran MiXCR on the multiplex PCR reads and lists one entry per CDR3 protein. The repertoire holds 550,000 to 850,000 distinct CDR3 sequences, around 20% seen once, with 16% in the top ten. Trimming took 4 bases from V and 2 from J; bases not matched to a gene: 9. Germline-derived CDR1 and CDR2 are SGHTA and FQGNSA. The CDR3 has 18 residues. This clonotype was counted only a few times. Its antigen remains unknown. Patients aged 18 to 65 with hyperthyroidism were newly diagnosed, with duration under 2 months.

The J gene is TRBJ2-1, the V gene TRBV7-2; 12 nucleotides agree with TRBD1. The sequence was collected from a woman between 45 and 60 years old with Graves' hyperthyroidism that later progressed to Graves' ophthalmopathy. Sequencing was performed on blood. The CDR3 region is CASSSLTGTGGPYNEQFF. The CDR3 DNA is TGTGCCAGCAGCTCCTTAACCGGGACAGGGGGCCCCTACAATGAGCAGTTCTTC.